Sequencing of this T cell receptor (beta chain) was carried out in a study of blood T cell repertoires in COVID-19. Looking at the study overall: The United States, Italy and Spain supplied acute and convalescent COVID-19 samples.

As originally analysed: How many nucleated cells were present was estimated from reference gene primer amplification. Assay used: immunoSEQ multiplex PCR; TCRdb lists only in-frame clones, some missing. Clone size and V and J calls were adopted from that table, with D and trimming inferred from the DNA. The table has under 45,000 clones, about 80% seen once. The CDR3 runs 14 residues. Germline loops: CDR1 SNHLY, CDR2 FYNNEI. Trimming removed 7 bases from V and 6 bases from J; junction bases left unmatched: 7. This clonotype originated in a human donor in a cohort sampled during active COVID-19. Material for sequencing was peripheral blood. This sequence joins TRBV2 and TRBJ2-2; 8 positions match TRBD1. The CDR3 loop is CASKGQALPGELFF. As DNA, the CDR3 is TGTGCCAGCAAGGGACAGGCTCTTCCCGGGGAGCTGTTTTTT.